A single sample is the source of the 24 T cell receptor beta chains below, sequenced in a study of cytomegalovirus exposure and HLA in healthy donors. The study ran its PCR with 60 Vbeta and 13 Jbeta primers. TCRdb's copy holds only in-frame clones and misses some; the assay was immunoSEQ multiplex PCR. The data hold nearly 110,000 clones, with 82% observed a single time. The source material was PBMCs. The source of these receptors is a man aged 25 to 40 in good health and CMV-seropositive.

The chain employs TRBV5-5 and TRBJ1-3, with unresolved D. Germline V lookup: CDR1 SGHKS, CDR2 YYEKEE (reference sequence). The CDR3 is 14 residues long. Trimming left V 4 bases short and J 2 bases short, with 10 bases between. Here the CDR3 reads CASSRDYAGNTIYF. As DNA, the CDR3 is TGTGCCAGCAGCCGAGATTACGCTGGAAACACCATATATTTT. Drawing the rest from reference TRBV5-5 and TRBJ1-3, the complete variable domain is DAGVTQSPTHLIKTRGQQVTLRCSPISGHKSVSWYQQVLGQGPQFIFQYYEKEERGRGNFPDRFSARQFPNYSSELNVNALLLGDSALYLCASSRDYAGNTIYFGEGSWLTVV.

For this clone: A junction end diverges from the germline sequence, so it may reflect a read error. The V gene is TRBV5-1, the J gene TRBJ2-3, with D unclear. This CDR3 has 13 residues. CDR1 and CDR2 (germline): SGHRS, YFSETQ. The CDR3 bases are TGTGCCAGCAGCTTGCAACTCACAGATACGCAGTATTTT. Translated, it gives CASSLQLTDTQYF.

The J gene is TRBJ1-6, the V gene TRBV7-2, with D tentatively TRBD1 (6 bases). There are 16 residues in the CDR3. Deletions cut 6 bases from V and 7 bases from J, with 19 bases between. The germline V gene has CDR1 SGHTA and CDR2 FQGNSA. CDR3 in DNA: TGTGCCAGCAGTCCTGAGATGGACAGATTGAATTCACCCCTCCACTTT. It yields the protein CASSPEMDRLNSPLHF.

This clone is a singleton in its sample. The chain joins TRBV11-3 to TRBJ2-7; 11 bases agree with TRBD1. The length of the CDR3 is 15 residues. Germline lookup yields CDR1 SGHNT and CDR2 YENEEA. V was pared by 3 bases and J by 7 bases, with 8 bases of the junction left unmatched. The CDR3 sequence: CASSLTAGQGGEQYF. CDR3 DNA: TGTGCCAGCAGCTTGACTGCGGGACAGGGGGGGGAGCAGTACTTC.

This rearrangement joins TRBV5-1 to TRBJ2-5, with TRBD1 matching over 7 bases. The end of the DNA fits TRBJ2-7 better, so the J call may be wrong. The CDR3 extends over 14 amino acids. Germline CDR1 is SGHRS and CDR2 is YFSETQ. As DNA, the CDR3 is TGCGCCAGCAGCTCCCGACAGGGCACCTACGAGCAGTACTTC. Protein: CASSSRQGTYEQYF.

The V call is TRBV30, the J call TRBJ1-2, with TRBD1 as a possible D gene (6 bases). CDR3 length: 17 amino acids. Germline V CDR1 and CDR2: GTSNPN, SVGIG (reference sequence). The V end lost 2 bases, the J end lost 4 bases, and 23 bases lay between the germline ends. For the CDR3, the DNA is TGTGCCTGGAGTAACCCTCGGACAGAGTTTAGATCCTATGGCTACACCTTC. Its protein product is CAWSNPRTEFRSYGYTF.

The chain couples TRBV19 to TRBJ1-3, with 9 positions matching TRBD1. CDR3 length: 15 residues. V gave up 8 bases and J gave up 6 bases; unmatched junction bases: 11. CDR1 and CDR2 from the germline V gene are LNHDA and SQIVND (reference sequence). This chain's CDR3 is CASRNRGTGTNTIYF. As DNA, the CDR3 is TGTGCCAGTCGTAATCGGGGGACAGGGACAAACACCATATATTTT.

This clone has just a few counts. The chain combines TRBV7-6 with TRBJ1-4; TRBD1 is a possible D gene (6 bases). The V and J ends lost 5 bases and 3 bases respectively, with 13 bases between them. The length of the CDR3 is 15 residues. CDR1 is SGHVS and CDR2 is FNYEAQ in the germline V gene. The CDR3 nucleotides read TGTGCCAGCAGCCAGGGGAACTGGGCTAATGAAAAACTGTTTTTT. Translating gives CASSQGNWANEKLFF.

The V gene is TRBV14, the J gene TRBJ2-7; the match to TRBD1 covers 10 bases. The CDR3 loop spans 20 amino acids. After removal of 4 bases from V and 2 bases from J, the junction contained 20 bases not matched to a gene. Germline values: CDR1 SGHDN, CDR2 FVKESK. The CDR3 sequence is CASSPSRDRGRIRKAYEQYF. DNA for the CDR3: TGTGCCAGCAGCCCTTCCAGAGACAGGGGGCGCATTAGGAAGGCCTACGAGCAGTACTTC.

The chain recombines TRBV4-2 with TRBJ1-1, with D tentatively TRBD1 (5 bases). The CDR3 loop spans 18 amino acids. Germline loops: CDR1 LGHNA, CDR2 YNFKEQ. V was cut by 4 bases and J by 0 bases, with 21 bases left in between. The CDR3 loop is CASSLGSGVSFMNTEAFF. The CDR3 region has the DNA TGTGCCAGCAGCCTCGGATCGGGGGTTTCCTTTATGAACACTGAAGCTTTCTTT.

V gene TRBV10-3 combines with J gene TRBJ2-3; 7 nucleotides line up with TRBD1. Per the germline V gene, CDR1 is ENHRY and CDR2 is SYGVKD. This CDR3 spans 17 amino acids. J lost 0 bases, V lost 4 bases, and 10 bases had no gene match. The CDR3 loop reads CAISVVWDRSSTDTQYF. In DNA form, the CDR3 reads TGTGCCATCAGTGTTGTATGGGACAGATCCAGCACAGATACGCAGTATTTT.

CDR3 nucleotides: TGCGCCAGCAGCCTTACCGGGACAGGGGAACCGGGGGGGACTGAAGCTTTCTTT. Protein: CASSLTGTGEPGGTEAFF. The chain uses TRBV5-1 and TRBJ1-1; 10 nucleotides align to TRBD1. Trimming removed 4 bases from V and 5 bases from J; junction bases left unmatched: 17. Germline CDR1 and CDR2: SGHRS and YFSETQ. The CDR3 length is 18 residues.

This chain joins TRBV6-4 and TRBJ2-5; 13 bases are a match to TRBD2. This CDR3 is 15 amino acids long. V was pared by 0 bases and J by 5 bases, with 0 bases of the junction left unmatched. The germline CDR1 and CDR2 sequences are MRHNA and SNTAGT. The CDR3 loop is CASSDSLAGGETQYF. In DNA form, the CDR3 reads TGTGCCAGCAGTGACTCACTAGCGGGGGGGGAGACCCAGTACTTC.

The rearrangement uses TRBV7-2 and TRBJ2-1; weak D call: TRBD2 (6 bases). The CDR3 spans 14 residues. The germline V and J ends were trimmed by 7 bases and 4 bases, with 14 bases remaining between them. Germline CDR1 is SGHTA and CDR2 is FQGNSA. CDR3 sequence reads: CASKGSGNYNEQFF. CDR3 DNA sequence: TGTGCCAGCAAAGGTAGCGGAAATTACAATGAGCAGTTCTTC.

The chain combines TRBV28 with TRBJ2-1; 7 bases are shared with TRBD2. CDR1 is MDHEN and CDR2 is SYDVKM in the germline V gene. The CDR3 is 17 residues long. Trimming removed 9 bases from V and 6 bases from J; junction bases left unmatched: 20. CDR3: CASSSAGRGGSINEQFF. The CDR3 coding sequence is TGTGCCAGTTCCTCCGCCGGTCGCGGGGGTTCAATCAATGAGCAGTTCTTC.

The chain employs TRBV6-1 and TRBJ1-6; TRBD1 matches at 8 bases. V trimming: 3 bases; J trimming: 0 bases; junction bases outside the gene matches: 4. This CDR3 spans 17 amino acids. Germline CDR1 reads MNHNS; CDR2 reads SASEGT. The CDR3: CASSDRQGSSYNSPLHF. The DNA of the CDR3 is TGTGCCAGCAGTGACCGACAGGGGAGCTCCTATAATTCACCCCTCCACTTT.

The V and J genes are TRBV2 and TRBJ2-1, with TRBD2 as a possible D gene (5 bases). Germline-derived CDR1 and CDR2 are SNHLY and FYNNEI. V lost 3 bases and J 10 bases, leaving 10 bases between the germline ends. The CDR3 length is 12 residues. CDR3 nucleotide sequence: TGTGCCAGCAGTGATCTATCGGGGGAGCAGTTCTTC. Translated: CASSDLSGEQFF.

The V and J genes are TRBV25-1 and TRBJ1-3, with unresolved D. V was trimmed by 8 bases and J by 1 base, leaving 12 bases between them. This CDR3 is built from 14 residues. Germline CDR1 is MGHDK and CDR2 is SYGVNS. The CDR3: CASRPGGSGNTIYF. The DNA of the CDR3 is TGTGCCAGCCGACCCGGAGGGTCTGGAAACACCATATATTTT.

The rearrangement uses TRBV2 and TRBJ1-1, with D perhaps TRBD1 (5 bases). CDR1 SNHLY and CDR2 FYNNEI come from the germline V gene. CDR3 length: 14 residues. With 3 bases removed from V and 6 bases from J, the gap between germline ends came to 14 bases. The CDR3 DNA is TGTGCCAGCAGTGAGAGGACCCTCAGGGCTGAAGCTTTCTTT. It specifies CASSERTLRAEAFF. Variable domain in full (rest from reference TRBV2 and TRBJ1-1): EPEVTQTPSHQVTQMGQEVILRCVPISNHLYFYWYRQILGQKVEFLVSFYNNEISEKSEIFDDQFSVERPDGSNFTLKIRSTKLEDSAMYFCASSERTLRAEAFFGQGTRLTVV.

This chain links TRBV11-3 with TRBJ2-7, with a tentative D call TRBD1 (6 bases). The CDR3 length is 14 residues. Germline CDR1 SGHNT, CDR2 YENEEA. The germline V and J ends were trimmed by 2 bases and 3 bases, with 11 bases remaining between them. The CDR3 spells CASSLRDNFYEQYF. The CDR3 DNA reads TGTGCCAGCAGCTTACGGGACAACTTCTACGAGCAGTACTTC.

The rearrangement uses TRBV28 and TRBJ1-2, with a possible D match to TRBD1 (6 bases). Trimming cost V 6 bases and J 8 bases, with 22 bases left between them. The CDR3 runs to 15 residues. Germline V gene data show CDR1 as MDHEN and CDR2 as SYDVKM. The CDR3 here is CASSPRGAGTKGYTF. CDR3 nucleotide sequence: TGTGCCAGCAGCCCCAGGGGAGCAGGGACGAAGGGCTACACCTTC.

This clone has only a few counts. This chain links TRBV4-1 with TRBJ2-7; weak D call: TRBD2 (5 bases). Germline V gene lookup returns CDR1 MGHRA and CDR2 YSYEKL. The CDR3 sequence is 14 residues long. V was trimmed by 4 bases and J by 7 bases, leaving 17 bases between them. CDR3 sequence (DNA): TGCGCCAGCAGCCGCGGACTGGGAACGGGAGAGCAGTACTTC. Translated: CASSRGLGTGEQYF.

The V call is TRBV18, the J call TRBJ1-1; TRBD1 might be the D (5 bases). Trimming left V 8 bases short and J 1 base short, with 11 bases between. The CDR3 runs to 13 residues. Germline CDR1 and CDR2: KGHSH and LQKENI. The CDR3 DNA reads TGTGCCAGCGGGGCTGGTCAGAACACTGAAGCTTTCTTT. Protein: CASGAGQNTEAFF.

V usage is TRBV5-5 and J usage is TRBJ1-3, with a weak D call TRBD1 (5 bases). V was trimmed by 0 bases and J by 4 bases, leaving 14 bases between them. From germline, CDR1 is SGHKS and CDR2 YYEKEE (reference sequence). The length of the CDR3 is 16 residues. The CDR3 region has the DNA TGTGCCAGCAGCTTGGGGGACTGGGGCATAGGAAACACCATATATTTT. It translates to CASSLGDWGIGNTIYF.